The source of this T cell receptor (beta chain) is a study of CD8+CD57+ T cells in acquired aplastic anemia (dated by TCRdb to the late 2010s). In terms of the full investigation: Extracted DNA from sorted CD4+ and CD8+ cells averaged around 3.5 ug, ranging from roughly 0.19 to 27.4 ug. A CD8+CD57+ expansion meant a frequency higher than the mean frequency seen in healthy subjects. What the work shows at the level of the full study, not this receptor alone: Patients and healthy controls showed no significant difference in CD8+ Simpson's diversity (P=0.060). Some 30 CD8+ CDR3 sequences were found to be shared between patients and controls, but these sequences appeared to be highly expressed in patients and within the immunodominant clones of the patients.

Genomic DNA was used as template for profiling of TCR beta VDJ combinations and CDR3 sequences. TCR repertoire sequencing was run on an Illumina HiSeq 2000. On the study's bioinformatics: TRBV/TRBJ rearrangement plots, CDR3 size and DJ length profiles, and Simpson's diversity index were used to assess repertoires. The immunodominant clone was defined as the most abundant DNA sequence in deep sequencing data. CDR3 amino acid sequences were screened for sharing across subjects and compared with published repertoires and the VDJdb database. TCRdb reworked the public reads: Q25 trimming with fastp, MiXCR clone assembly, productive beta chains retained. Entries are consolidated by CDR3 protein sequence, retaining the most common genes and DNA. Clone size and V and J calls follow TCRdb, not the original study. Counted in this sample were about 120,000 distinct CDR3 sequences; approximately 61% of them appeared once. The ten largest clonotypes hold 25% to 35% of the sample.

The patients picked for sequencing were ones in whom flow cytometry had shown an expansion of CD8+CD57+ cells. Severe acquired aplastic anemia was diagnosed in all patients according to International Study of Aplastic Anemia and Agranulocytosis and Camitta criteria. No therapy had been received by the patients at the time of blood sampling. In the study, sorted CD4+ and CD8+ blood T cells from patients with severe aplastic anemia and from healthy subjects underwent deep sequencing of TCR repertoires. Patients were enrolled in the USA under clinicaltrials.gov protocols 00001620, 01623167, 00001397, 00071045, 00081523 and 00961064. Ficoll-Paque density gradient centrifugation was used to isolate peripheral blood mononuclear cells. Before DNA extraction, CD4+ and CD8+ T cells were sorted by FACS or by magnetic beads. The table lists this clonotype with many counts. What antigen it recognizes has not been identified. No much larger clonotype is one base removed from it; base qualities were not supplied.

Relative to germline, V is 1 base shorter and J is 5 bases shorter, with 11 bases between their ends. Taken from cysteine to phenylalanine, the CDR3 has 14 residues. Only the CDR3 DNA is retained, 42 bases long and in frame from the first base. As encoded in the germline V gene (reference sequence), CDR1 is LNHNV while CDR2 is YYDKDF. This clonotype was sampled from a human donor with aplastic anemia. The specimen sequenced was sorted CD4+, CD8+, or CD8+CD57+ T cells (not recorded which) from PBMCs. The V gene is TRBV15 and the J gene is TRBJ1-1, with no confident D gene call. The DNA reads TGTGCCACCAGCAGAGGTATTACGTGGACTGAAGCTTTCTTT. This gives the protein CATSRGITWTEAFF.